This T cell receptor beta chain is drawn from a study of graft-versus-host responses after intestinal transplantation. Plated together were some 200,000 CFSE-labeled responder cells and some 200,000 irradiated, violet-dye-labeled stimulator cells. TCRdb keeps only in-frame clones here, not all; method: immunoSEQ multiplex PCR. The table records some 13,000 clones, about 30% of them present only once. Study outcomes and limitations: GvH clones surfaced in recipient marrow, some emerging earlier in ileum or blood.

The receptor was derived from a human patient who received an intestinal transplant. Sequences were derived from alloreactive CD4+ T cells from a mixed lymphocyte reaction culture, sampled before intestinal transplant. Subset given: CFSE-low proliferating T cells sorted from roughly 6-day pre-transplant mixed lymphocyte reaction (GvH or HvG direction).

The CDR3 loop reads CSVVIGGRNQPQHF. The CDR3 DNA reads as TGCAGCGTTGTGATAGGGGGCCGCAATCAGCCCCAGCATTTT. This chain connects TRBV29-1 to TRBJ1-5; 7 bases align to TRBD1. The CDR3 is 14 amino acids. The germline V gene encodes CDR1 SQVTM and CDR2 ANQGSEA. Trimming removed 4 bases from V and 2 bases from J; junction bases left unmatched: 5. Variable domain in full (rest from reference TRBV29-1 and TRBJ1-5): SAVISQKPSRDICQRGTSLTIQCQVDSQVTMMFWYRQQPGQSLTLIATANQGSEATYESGFVIDKFPISRPNLTFSTLTVSNMSPEDSSIYLCSVVIGGRNQPQHFGDGTRLSIL.